This T cell receptor (beta chain) originates from a study of Graves' ophthalmopathy and Graves' hyperthyroidism. RNA transcripts yielded amplified TCR beta CDR3 regions. RT-PCR with HTBI primers came first, then second-round multiplex PCR. TCRdb reprocessed the multiplex PCR reads via MiXCR and lists one record per CDR3 protein. The repertoire has 200,000 to 250,000 distinct CDR3 sequences, 20% to 25% of them found once; the top ten carry around two fifths. Each diagnosis was determined on the basis of clinical symptoms, serum thyroxine, TRAb, thyroid ultrasound and orbital computed tomography. PBMCs were isolated from a 10 ml sample of fresh peripheral blood. Germline V gene lookup returns CDR1 SGHVS and CDR2 FQNEAQ. The CDR3 covers 16 residues. V dropped 4 bases and J dropped 4; count of bases not matched to a gene: 6. The sample holds many counts of this clonotype.

The receptor was isolated from a woman between 45 and 65 years old with Graves' ophthalmopathy. The genes are TRBV7-8 and TRBJ2-5; 13 bases map to TRBD2. What was sequenced was peripheral blood. The CDR3 loop reads CASSWTSGGLGETQYF. The CDR3 bases are TGTGCCAGCAGCTGGACTAGCGGGGGACTAGGAGAGACCCAGTACTTC.